Detailed here is one T cell receptor beta chain. Its antigen has not been determined. Per-nucleotide qualities are absent, and no much larger clonotype sits a single base away. This sample is drawn from a study of T cell clonotyping in hematopoietic cell transplantation (dated by TCRdb to the early 2020s). As for the study more broadly: In the study, around 130 blood samples were gathered from roughly 35 consecutive transplant recipients and their related donors. Patient recruitment ran from 2015 to early 2017, and follow-up continued until late 2020 or death.

The immunoSEQ assay, a bias-controlled multiplex PCR with V- and J-specific primers, was used to amplify TCR beta CDR3 regions from genomic DNA. In a second PCR step, a proprietary barcode and Illumina adapter sequences were attached to the CDR3 amplicons. CDR3 libraries were sequenced on an Illumina MiSeq instrument. Processing in the source paper ran as follows. Export and quality control were performed with immunoSEQ Analyzer 3.0, and downstream analyses were performed with R Bioconductor and Immunarch. Only productive rearrangements in the normalized downsampled data set went into calculating the repertoire metrics. In the normalized cohort, a clonotype counted as pathologically expanded if the clonotype was larger than 5 templates. The Inverse Simpson Index was used to measure repertoire diversity. To capture all clonotypes, the CMV-specificity analyses were run on the non-normalized data set. Drawn from immuneACCESS, this table holds only the in-frame rearrangements with V and J called that TCRdb kept. Clones are partly lost; checked studies trace under half to an unresolved V gene and leave the rest unexplained. The DNA was the basis for D and trimming; V, J and clone size are from that table. The sample has 3,500 to 5,500 clones on record, about 73% of them singletons. The ten largest account for about 7.7% of the sample.

The time point label for this specimen denotes: 100 days after allo-HCT. Blood from recipients was drawn roughly 28 days before transplant, then again at days 30, 100 and 180 after transplant. Nuclei Lysis Solution was used to extract genomic DNA from fresh or cryopreserved unfractionated peripheral blood mononuclear cells. Study-wide findings and limitations: Recipient TCR diversity fell after transplant, with pathologically expanded clonotypes rising progressively from day 30 to day 180. Just a small fraction of recipient repertoires overlapped with donor repertoires, and more than 97% appeared de novo at the given depth. The sample size was limited, and CD4 and CD8 repertoire contributions could not be separated because cells were not sorted. Broader TCR repertoire diversity after transplant was predicted by Inverse Simpson Index values from donors and from recipients before transplant.

Clipping removes 5 bases from V and 0 bases from J, with 9 as the unmatched junction base count. Taken from cysteine to phenylalanine, the CDR3 has 18 residues. Only the CDR3 region is kept as DNA, spanning 54 bases read in frame from base 1. The germline V gene provides CDR1 SGHTA and CDR2 FQGNSA. The sample in question was PBMCs, obtained 100 days after allogeneic stem cell transplant. The chain links TRBV7-2 with TRBJ2-6; a stretch of 8 junction bases matches TRBD1. The TCR originated in a male patient aged 55 to 69 who had an allogeneic stem cell transplant, so the T cells may come from the graft donor. Some clones in this sample may be carry-over from other donors' samples. The CDR3 amino acid sequence is: CASSGYRGVSSGANVLTF. The bases read TGTGCCAGCAGCGGGTACAGGGGGGTAAGCTCTGGGGCCAACGTCCTGACTTTC.